Described below is a single TCR beta chain sequence and its context. This record comes from a study of blood T cell repertoires in COVID-19. Sequencing used immunoSEQ multiplex PCR; TCRdb keeps in-frame clones, though not all of them. Of roughly 160,000 clones listed, around four fifths are singletons. Germline V lookup: CDR1 MDHEN, CDR2 SYDVKM. The CDR3 extends over 14 amino acids. The germline V and J ends were trimmed by 1 base and 4 bases, with 10 bases remaining between them. Sequences were obtained from peripheral blood. The chain links TRBV28 to TRBJ1-2; D is uncertain. The TCR sequence derives from a woman of 80 years or more with COVID-19, enrolled during active disease. The CDR3: CASSLSPETYGYTF. The DNA for the CDR3 is TGTGCCAGCAGTTTATCTCCAGAAACCTATGGCTACACCTTC.